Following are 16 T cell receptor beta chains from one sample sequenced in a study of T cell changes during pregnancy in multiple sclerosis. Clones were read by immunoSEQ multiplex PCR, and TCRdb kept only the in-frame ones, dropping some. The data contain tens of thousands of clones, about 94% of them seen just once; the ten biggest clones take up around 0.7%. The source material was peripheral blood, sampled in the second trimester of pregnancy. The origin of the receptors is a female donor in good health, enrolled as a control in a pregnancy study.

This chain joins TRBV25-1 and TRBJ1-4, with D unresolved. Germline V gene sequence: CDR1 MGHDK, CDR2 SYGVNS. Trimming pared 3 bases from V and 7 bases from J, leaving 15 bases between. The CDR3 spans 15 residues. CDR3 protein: CASSDPAPDIEKLFF. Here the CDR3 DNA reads TGTGCCAGCAGTGACCCAGCCCCAGACATTGAAAAACTGTTTTTT.

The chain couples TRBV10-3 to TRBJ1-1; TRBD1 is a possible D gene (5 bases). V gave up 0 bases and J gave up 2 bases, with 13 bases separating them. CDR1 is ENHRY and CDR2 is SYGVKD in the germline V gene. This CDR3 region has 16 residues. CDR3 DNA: TGTGCCATCAGTGAGTCCTTCCGAGACAGAAACACTGAAGCTTTCTTT. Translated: CAISESFRDRNTEAFF.

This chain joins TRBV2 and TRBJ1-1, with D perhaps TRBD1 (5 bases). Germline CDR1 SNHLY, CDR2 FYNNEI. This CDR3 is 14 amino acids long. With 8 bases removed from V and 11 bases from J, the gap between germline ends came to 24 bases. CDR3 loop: CASGRPATGVRAFF. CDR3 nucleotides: TGTGCCAGCGGCCGCCCGGCCACAGGTGTGCGCGCTTTCTTT.

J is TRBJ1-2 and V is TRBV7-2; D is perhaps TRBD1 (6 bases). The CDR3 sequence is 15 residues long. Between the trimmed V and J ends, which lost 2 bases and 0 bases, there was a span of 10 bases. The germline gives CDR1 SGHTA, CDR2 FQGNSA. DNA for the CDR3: TGTGCCAGCAGCTTACAGGGGCCAGCTAACTATGGCTACACCTTC. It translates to CASSLQGPANYGYTF.

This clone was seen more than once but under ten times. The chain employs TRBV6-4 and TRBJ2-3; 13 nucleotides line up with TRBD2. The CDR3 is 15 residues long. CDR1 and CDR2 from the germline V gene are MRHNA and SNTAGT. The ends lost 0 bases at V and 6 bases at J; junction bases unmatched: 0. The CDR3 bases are TGTGCCAGCAGTGACTCGACTAGCGGGGGGGATACGCAGTATTTT. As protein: CASSDSTSGGDTQYF.

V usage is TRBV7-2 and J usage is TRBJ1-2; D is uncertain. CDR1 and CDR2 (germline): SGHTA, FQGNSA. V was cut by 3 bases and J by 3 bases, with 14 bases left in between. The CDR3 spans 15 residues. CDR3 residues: CASSLSPLEDYGYTF. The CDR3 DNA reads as TGTGCCAGCAGCTTGAGCCCTCTCGAGGACTATGGCTACACCTTC.

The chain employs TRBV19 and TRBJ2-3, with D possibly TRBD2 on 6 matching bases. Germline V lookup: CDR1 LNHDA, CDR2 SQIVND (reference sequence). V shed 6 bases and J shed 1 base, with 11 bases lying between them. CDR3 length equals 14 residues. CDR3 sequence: CASRGRRGTDTQYF. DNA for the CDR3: TGTGCCAGTAGGGGGAGGCGAGGCACAGATACGCAGTATTTT.

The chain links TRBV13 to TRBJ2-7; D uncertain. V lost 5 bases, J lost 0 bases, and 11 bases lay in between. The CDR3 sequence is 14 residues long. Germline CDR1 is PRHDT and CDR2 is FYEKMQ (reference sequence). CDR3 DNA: TGTGCCAGCAGCCTCCTCACAAGCTCCTACGAGCAGTACTTC. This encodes CASSLLTSSYEQYF.

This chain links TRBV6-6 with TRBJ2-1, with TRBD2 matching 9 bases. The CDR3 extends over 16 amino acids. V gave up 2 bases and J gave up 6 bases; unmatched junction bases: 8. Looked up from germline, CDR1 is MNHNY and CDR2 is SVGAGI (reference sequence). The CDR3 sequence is CASSYPLTSGANEQFF. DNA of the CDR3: TGTGCCAGCAGTTACCCATTGACTAGCGGAGCCAATGAGCAGTTCTTC.

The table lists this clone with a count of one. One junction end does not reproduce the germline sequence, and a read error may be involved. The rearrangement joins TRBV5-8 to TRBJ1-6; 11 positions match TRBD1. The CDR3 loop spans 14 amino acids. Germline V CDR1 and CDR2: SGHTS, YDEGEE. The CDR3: CANSFGTGGSPLHF. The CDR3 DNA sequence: TGTGCCAACAGCTTCGGGACAGGGGGTTCACCCCTCCACTTT.

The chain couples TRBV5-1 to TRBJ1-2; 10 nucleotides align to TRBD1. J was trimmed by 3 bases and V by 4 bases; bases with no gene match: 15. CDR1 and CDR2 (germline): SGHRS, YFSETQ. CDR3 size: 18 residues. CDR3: CASSGPGTGALWDYGYTF. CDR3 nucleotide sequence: TGCGCCAGCAGCGGGCCCGGGACAGGGGCCCTCTGGGACTATGGCTACACCTTC.

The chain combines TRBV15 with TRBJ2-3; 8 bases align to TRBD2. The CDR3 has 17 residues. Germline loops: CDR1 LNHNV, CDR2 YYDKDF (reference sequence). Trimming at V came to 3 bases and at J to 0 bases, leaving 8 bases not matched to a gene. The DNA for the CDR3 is TGTGCCACCAGCAGGGCCGGGGGGGCAGTTAGCACAGATACGCAGTATTTT. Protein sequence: CATSRAGGAVSTDTQYF.

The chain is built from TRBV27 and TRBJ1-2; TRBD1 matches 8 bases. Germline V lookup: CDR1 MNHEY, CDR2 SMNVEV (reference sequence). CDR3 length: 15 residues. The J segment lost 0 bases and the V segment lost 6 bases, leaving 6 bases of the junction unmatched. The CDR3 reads CASRYRGVPNYGYTF. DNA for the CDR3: TGTGCCAGCAGGTACAGGGGGGTGCCTAACTATGGCTACACCTTC.

The CDR3 reads CAITLGQPNYGYTF. The DNA for the CDR3 is TGTGCCATCACCCTGGGACAGCCTAACTATGGCTACACCTTC. The chain carries TRBV10-3 and TRBJ1-2; 7 bases line up with TRBD1. J was trimmed by 0 bases and V by 7 bases; bases with no gene match: 5. Germline V gene sequence: CDR1 ENHRY, CDR2 SYGVKD. The CDR3 loop spans 14 amino acids.

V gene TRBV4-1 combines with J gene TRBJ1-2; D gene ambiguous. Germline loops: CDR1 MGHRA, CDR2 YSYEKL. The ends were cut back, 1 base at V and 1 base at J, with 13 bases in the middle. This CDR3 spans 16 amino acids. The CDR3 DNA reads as TGCGCCAGCAGCCAAGTGTCAGGAAATCTTAACTATGGCTACACCTTC. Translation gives CASSQVSGNLNYGYTF.

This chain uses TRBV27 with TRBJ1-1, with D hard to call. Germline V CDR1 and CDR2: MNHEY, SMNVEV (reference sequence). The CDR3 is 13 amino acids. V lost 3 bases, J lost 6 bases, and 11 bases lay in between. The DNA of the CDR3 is TGTGCCAGCAGTTTCAATCGACGGGCTGAAGCTTTCTTT. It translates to CASSFNRRAEAFF.